This T cell receptor (beta chain) stems from a study of blood T cells in healthy people across ages. A sample-barcoded 5' primer and a J-beta primer mix were used in a second PCR of roughly 6 to 11 cycles. TCRdb fed the 5' RACE reads into MiXCR, producing one record per CDR3 protein. The sample has more than 750,000 distinct CDR3 sequences, under 35% seen once. V trimming: 4 bases; J trimming: 4 bases; junction bases outside the gene matches: 5. There are 16 residues in the CDR3. Germline assignment: CDR1 MNHEY and CDR2 SMNVEV (reference sequence). This same sample was also taken into another study, of T cells of mothers and their children.

This TCR derives from a woman aged 40 to 50 in good health. This chain uses TRBV27 with TRBJ2-3, with 13 positions matching TRBD2. The sample taken for sequencing was blood. CDR3 DNA sequence: TGTGCCAGCAGTTCCCCGGGACTAGCGGGACCAGATACGCAGTATTTT. The encoded protein is CASSSPGLAGPDTQYF.